The clone carrying this T cell receptor beta chain was recorded at least ten times. The antigen remains undetermined. This entry is derived from a study of identical twins. Through template switching, a universal primer site was introduced, and the cDNA contained unique molecular identifiers. Using its own MiXCR run on the 5' RACE reads, TCRdb lists one record per CDR3 protein. Found here are just over 450,000 distinct CDR3 sequences, 14% of them singletons; the top ten hold about 0.52%. V was cut by 7 bases and J by 8 bases, with 16 bases left in between. This CDR3 comprises 13 residues. From germline, CDR1 is SGHAT and CDR2 FQDESV (reference sequence). Study-wide results and caveats: With abundant cord blood beta clonotypes, insertions were fewer; memory repertoires showed no such pattern. Invariant MAIT and iNKT cells could partly confound zero-insertion analyses. Where out-of-frame alpha sequences were twin-shared, they showed excess low generation probability.

This sample was also put to use in a study of yellow fever vaccine responses in identical twins.

This receptor was taken from a woman between 18 and 29 years old in good health. V gene TRBV11-1 combines with J gene TRBJ2-3; D is possibly TRBD2 (6 bases). Sequenced: CD4+ T cells sorted from blood. The CDR3 DNA is TGTGCCAGCAACCGCATCACGGAGGGTACGCAGTATTTT. This gives the protein CASNRITEGTQYF.